Below, one T cell receptor (beta chain) is given with its context. Which antigen it targets is not known. Per-base quality was not reported, and no clone a single base away is much larger than it. This sample is drawn from a study of T-cell reconstitution after alpha-beta-depleted transplantation in children (dated by TCRdb to 2016 to 2017). As for the study more broadly: T-cell immune reconstitution after TCRalphabeta/CD19-depleted allogeneic hematopoietic cell transplantation in children was quantitatively tracked in the study by means of TCR repertoire profiling.

Receptor libraries were prepared by PCR. The run used an Illumina HiSeq 2500. TCR libraries were prepared with molecular barcoding, using unique molecular identifiers to normalize TCRbeta repertoire quantification. TCRdb cleaned the public reads at Q25 with fastp, built clones with MiXCR and kept in-frame beta chains. Every entry covers one CDR3 protein and lists the most common genes and DNA from its rows. For this sample the table gives about 240,000 distinct CDR3 sequences, of which more than 10% were detected only once. About 2.4% of the sample comes from the top ten. The material sequenced was PBMCs from the stem cell graft donor, taken from the stem cell graft. This TCR derives from a human donor who donated a stem cell graft to a child with acute lymphoblastic leukemia.

The DNA sequence is TGTGCCAGCAGCAAACAGGGGGCTCGTGAGACCCAGTACTTC. Its translation reads: CASSKQGARETQYF. The rearranged segments are TRBV14 and TRBJ2-5; 9 middle bases align to TRBD1. Per the germline V gene, SGHDN is the CDR1 and FVKESK is the CDR2. The CDR3 runs 14 amino acids, cysteine and phenylalanine included. CDR3 DNA only is kept here, 42 bases in frame from base 1. Unmatched junction bases come to 6, with V trimmed by 5 bases and J by 5 bases. Reference TRBV14 and TRBJ2-5 genes cover what lies past the CDR3, so the full variable domain is EAGVTQFPSHSVIEKGQTVTLRCDPISGHDNLYWYRRVMGKEIKFLLHFVKESKQDESGMPNNRFLAERTGGTYSTLKVQPAELEDSGVYFCASSKQGARETQYFGPGTRLLVL.